This TCR beta chain derives from a study of blood T cell repertoires in COVID-19. Study information: The origin of the acute and convalescent COVID-19 samples was the United States, Italy and Spain.

The CDR3 is made up of 12 amino acids. Trimming cost V 5 bases and J 6 bases, with 9 bases left between them. The germline V gene encodes CDR1 KGHSH and CDR2 LQKENI. Only in-frame clones appear in the TCRdb table, and some are missing; sequencing was by immunoSEQ multiplex PCR. The sample yields about 370,000 clones, more than 80% seen once. This clonotype was sampled from a woman in her 30s with COVID-19, enrolled during active disease. The specimen was peripheral blood. The chain couples TRBV18 to TRBJ2-3, with no clear D. CDR3 loop: CASSSLSDTQYF. CDR3 DNA: TGTGCCAGCTCATCCCTTTCGGATACGCAGTATTTT.